This entry is about one TCR beta chain. Which antigen it targets is not known. The record has no base qualities; no much larger clone is one base away. In the prospective study, participants were 18 to 89 years old, resided in fewer than 25 geographic areas of the United States, and were enrolled through a virtual design. Cohort assignment in the prospective study relied on participant-reported clinical history from a screening survey and a study questionnaire. In the prospective study, whole blood, serum and a nasopharyngeal or oropharyngeal swab were collected from each participant by mobile phlebotomists. Prospective study participants could optionally give additional blood draws and questionnaires over a 2-month period. Blood samples from the prospective study were shipped frozen or at room temperature prior to DNA extraction. TCRbeta CDR3 regions were amplified from genomic DNA by means of the immunoSEQ Assay, a bias-controlled multiplex PCR. On the study's bioinformatics: Within the assay, amplification of reference gene primers was used to estimate how many nucleated cells each sample contained. To quantify the absolute abundance of each unique TCRbeta CDR3 rearrangement, sequence reads were collapsed and filtered. For each sample, productive Simpson clonality was calculated by taking the square root of Simpson's diversity index across productive rearrangements. As stored in TCRdb, this immuneACCESS dataset retains in-frame rearrangements with V and J assigned. A fraction of the clones does not appear; measured against another copy, unresolved V genes explain less than half of the discrepancy, and the remainder lacks a known reason. D and trimming come from the DNA, and the V and J calls and clone size come from that table. The sample table lists around 260,000 clones, 84% of them with a count of one. Around 3.9% of the sample lies in the top ten.

These data come from a study of blood T cell repertoires in COVID-19 (TCRdb year 2020). About the study as a whole: Samples covering the acute and convalescent phases of COVID-19 were provided by collaborators in the United States, Italy and Spain. The prospective study material was composed of cDNA or gDNA derived from T cells, B-cell-depleted T cells, or PBMCs. Sample metadata almost always included a de-identified subject ID, COVID-19 status, age in years and sex. Subjects who had been exposed to COVID-19, were actively infected with it, or had recovered from it provided the deeply sampled blood TCRbeta repertoires that made up the dataset. The samples were drawn from the first 160 participants of the ongoing ImmuneRACE study and from 950 to 1,500 subjects provided by 6 global collaborators. A freely available public database, intended as a resource for researchers studying the immune response to SARS-CoV-2, is where the repertoires were released. Where HLA class I and class II types were available, the types were taken from metadata supplied by the sample provider, not from assay-based typing. What the authors observed across the whole study: How much clinical and demographic metadata was included differed by source and by participant, and the metadata was provided uncurated.

The CDR3 contains 14 residues, cysteine and phenylalanine counted. Of all the DNA, just the CDR3 is kept, 42 bases in frame from base 1. CDR1 and CDR2 are read off the germline V gene (reference sequence) as GTSNPN and SVGIG. The V end gives up 0 bases and the J end 8 bases, leaving 7 bases in the junction not matched to a gene. The V and J segments used are TRBV30 and TRBJ1-2; 9 middle bases align to TRBD1. This receptor was taken from a man younger than 45 with acute COVID-19. Sequencing was performed on PBMCs or T cells enriched from blood (not recorded which). The nucleotides read TGTGCCTGGAGTGTAGGACAGGGGCCGTACGGCTACACCTTC. Translated, it gives CAWSVGQGPYGYTF.